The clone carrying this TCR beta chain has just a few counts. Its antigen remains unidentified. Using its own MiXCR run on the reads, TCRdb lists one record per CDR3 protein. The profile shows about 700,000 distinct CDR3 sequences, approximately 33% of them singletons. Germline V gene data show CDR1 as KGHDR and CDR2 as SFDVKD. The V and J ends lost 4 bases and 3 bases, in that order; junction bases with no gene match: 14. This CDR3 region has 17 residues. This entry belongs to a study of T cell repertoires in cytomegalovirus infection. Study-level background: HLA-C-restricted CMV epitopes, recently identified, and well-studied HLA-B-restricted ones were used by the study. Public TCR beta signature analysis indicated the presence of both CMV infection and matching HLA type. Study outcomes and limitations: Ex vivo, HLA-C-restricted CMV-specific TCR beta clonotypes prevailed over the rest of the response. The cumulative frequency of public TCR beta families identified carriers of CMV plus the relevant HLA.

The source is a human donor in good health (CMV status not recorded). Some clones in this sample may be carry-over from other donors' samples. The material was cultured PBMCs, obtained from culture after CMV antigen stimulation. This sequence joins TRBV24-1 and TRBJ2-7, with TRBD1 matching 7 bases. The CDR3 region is CATSDPRESGQSYEQYF. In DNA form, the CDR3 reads TGTGCCACCAGTGACCCCCGAGAATCGGGACAGAGCTACGAGCAGTACTTC.